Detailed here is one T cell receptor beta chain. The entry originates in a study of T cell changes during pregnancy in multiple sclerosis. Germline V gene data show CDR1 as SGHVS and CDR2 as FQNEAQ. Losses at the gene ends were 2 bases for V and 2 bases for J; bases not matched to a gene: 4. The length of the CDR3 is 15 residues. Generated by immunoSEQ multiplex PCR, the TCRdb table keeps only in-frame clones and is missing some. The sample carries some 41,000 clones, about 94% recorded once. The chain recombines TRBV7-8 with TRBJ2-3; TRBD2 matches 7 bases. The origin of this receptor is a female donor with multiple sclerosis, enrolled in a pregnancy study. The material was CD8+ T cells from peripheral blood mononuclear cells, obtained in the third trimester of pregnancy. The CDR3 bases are TGTGCCAGCAGCTTACTCGGGACTACCACAGATACGCAGTATTTT. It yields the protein CASSLLGTTTDTQYF.